The source of this TCR beta chain is a study of blood T cells in healthy people across ages. Primed by a sample-barcoded 5' primer and a J-beta primer mix, a second PCR proceeded for roughly 6 to 12 cycles. TCRdb re-called the 5' RACE reads with MiXCR, one entry per CDR3 protein. The sample lists approximately 960,000 distinct CDR3 sequences, just under 30% occurring once. The CDR3 sequence is 15 residues long. With V trimmed by 3 bases and J by 3 bases, 6 bases remained unmatched. CDR1 and CDR2 (germline): MDHEN, SYDVKM. Comments on this clonotype: Its antigen is still unknown.

Study-wide findings and caveats: Fewer expanded clones and more diversity marked long-lived versus aged donors. In these data, TCR beta diversity tracked strongly with naive T cell percentage.

The same sample was also used in a study of T cells of mothers and their children. That report notes: Donation came from a few healthy Caucasian mothers together with their six children.

The specimen sequenced was blood. The V gene is TRBV28, the J gene TRBJ2-5; TRBD1 matches 8 bases. This TCR was sampled from a woman in her 40s in good health. The CDR3: CASSFHDRGKETQYF. As DNA, the CDR3 is TGTGCCAGCAGTTTCCATGACAGGGGAAAAGAGACCCAGTACTTC.